This T cell receptor beta chain was obtained from a study of graft-versus-host responses after intestinal transplantation. As for the study in general: Recipients underwent multivisceral, liver-intestinal, or isolated intestinal transplants. Study results and caveats: Allografts of one patient group, those with graft-donor T cell macrochimerism, had high graft-versus-host to host-versus-graft clonal ratios.

Germline V gives CDR1 SGHVS, CDR2 FQNEAQ. The CDR3 is 15 amino acids. With 0 bases clipped from V and 4 bases from J, the junction kept 3 bases outside the gene matches. About this clone: Its antigen is still unknown.

TCRdb's table, derived via immunoSEQ multiplex PCR, lists solely in-frame clones and lacks some. Altogether roughly 120,000 clones are present, around 94% being singletons, with the ten largest covering roughly 0.24%. The material was unstimulated CD4+ T cells sorted from spleen or lymph node cells, obtained before transplant. The rearrangement joins TRBV7-8 to TRBJ1-3, with 7 bases lining up with TRBD1. The sequence was obtained from a human donor who was the organ donor for an intestinal transplant. The DNA of the CDR3 is TGTGCCAGCAGCTTAGCGCCGGACAGGGGAAACACCATATATTTT. Translated, it gives CASSLAPDRGNTIYF. The variable domain in full, with the rest retrieved from reference TRBV7-8 and TRBJ1-3, is GAGVSQSPRYKVAKRGQDVALRCDPISGHVSLFWYQQALGQGPEFLTYFQNEAQLDKSGLPSDRFFAERPEGSVSTLKIQRTQQEDSAVYLCASSLAPDRGNTIYFGEGSWLTVV.